This T cell receptor beta chain derives from a study of T-cell memory formation after mild COVID-19. This clonotype turned up a few times. Trimming took off 5 bases at V and 4 bases at J, with 5 bases between the two ends. The germline V gene encodes CDR1 SQVTM and CDR2 ANQGSEA. The CDR3 runs 11 residues. TCRdb processed the 5' RACE reads anew with MiXCR; each CDR3 protein has one entry. Among a few hundred thousand distinct CDR3 sequences listed, 16% were seen once. The chain recombines TRBV29-1 with TRBJ2-2; D ambiguous. The sequence derives from a man in his late teens or twenties who had mild COVID-19 (a few samples of this study predate the infection). Cell type and time point are not known. Sequencing was carried out using PBMCs or a T cell subset sorted from them (not recorded which). CDR3 DNA: TGCAGCGTTAGTTCCACCGGGGAGCTGTTTTTT. Its translation is CSVSSTGELFF.